The next 28 T cell receptor beta chains were all read from a single sample in a study of T cells in tuberculosis. TCRdb's copy holds only in-frame clones and misses some; the assay was immunoSEQ multiplex PCR. The table records under 40,000 clones, around 94% of them present only once. Input material: PBMCs. All receptors derive from a donor aged 5 to 30 with latent tuberculosis or without tuberculosis infection.

The chain has TRBV2 and TRBJ1-2; D not certain. Germline V lookup: CDR1 SNHLY, CDR2 FYNNEI. The CDR3 contains 14 residues. V lost 4 bases and J lost 4, with 13 bases in between. Written as DNA, the CDR3 is TGTGCCAGCAGTGCCGCCGGTAGTTCCTATGGCTACACCTTC. It specifies CASSAAGSSYGYTF. Full variable domain (rest looked up from reference TRBV2 and TRBJ1-2): EPEVTQTPSHQVTQMGQEVILRCVPISNHLYFYWYRQILGQKVEFLVSFYNNEISEKSEIFDDQFSVERPDGSNFTLKIRSTKLEDSAMYFCASSAAGSSYGYTFGSGTRLTVV.

CDR3 sequence reads: CASSRDRSNYGYTF. The CDR3 region has the DNA TGTGCCAGCAGCAGGGACAGGTCTAACTATGGCTACACCTTC. The chain uses TRBV6-5 and TRBJ1-2, with 8 bases aligning to TRBD1. Germline values: CDR1 MNHEY, CDR2 SVGAGI. This CDR3 spans 14 amino acids. V trimming: 6 bases; J trimming: 0 bases; junction bases outside the gene matches: 3.

This rearrangement joins TRBV30 to TRBJ2-1; no clear D gene. V was pared by 0 bases and J by 9 bases, with 12 bases between. This CDR3 spans 13 amino acids. From germline, CDR1 is GTSNPN and CDR2 SVGIG (reference sequence). This CDR3 reads CAWSVILSGEQFF. Here the CDR3 DNA reads TGTGCCTGGAGTGTTATCCTGTCGGGTGAGCAGTTCTTC. Combining the CDR3 with reference TRBV30 and TRBJ2-1 gives the whole variable domain SQTIHQWPATLVQPVGSPLSLECTVEGTSNPNLYWYRQAAGRGLQLLFYSVGIGQISSEVPQNLSASRPQDRQFILSSKKLLLSDSGFYLCAWSVILSGEQFFGPGTRLTVL.

This clone has a handful of counts. This chain links TRBV15 with TRBJ2-7, with TRBD2 matching over 11 bases. The length of the CDR3 is 14 residues. Germline V gene lookup returns CDR1 LNHNV and CDR2 YYDKDF (reference sequence). V shed 5 bases and J 6 bases; nucleotides not matched to a gene: 6. The CDR3 loop is CATSPGLAVGEQYF. The CDR3 DNA is TGTGCCACCAGCCCGGGACTAGCGGTTGGCGAGCAGTACTTC.

The genes are TRBV6-4 and TRBJ2-2, with 10 positions matching TRBD2. The CDR3 extends over 14 amino acids. J gave up 4 bases and V 4 bases, and 0 bases lay outside the gene matches. CDR1 is MRHNA and CDR2 is SNTAGT in the germline V gene. DNA for the CDR3: TGTGCCAGCAGTGCTAGCGGGAGCACCGGGGAGCTGTTTTTT. Its protein product is CASSASGSTGELFF.

This clone was detected only once. The V gene is TRBV30, the J gene TRBJ2-3; 11 bases line up with TRBD2. V lost 2 bases and J lost 0; bases outside the gene matches: 4. The CDR3 sequence is 16 residues long. Germline-derived CDR1 and CDR2 are GTSNPN and SVGIG (reference sequence). CDR3 in DNA: TGTGCCTGGAGTCCCCGACTAGCGGGAAGCACAGATACGCAGTATTTT. Amino acids: CAWSPRLAGSTDTQYF. Complete variable domain (other parts from reference TRBV30 and TRBJ2-3): SQTIHQWPATLVQPVGSPLSLECTVEGTSNPNLYWYRQAAGRGLQLLFYSVGIGQISSEVPQNLSASRPQDRQFILSSKKLLLSDSGFYLCAWSPRLAGSTDTQYFGPGTRLTVL.

This sequence joins TRBV19 and TRBJ1-5, with 11 positions matching TRBD1. The CDR3 covers 15 residues. Germline V CDR1 and CDR2: LNHDA, SQIVND (reference sequence). Germline trimming cut 4 bases from V and 7 bases from J; bases unmatched to any gene: 6. This chain's CDR3 is CASSTRTGGRQPQHF. CDR3 nucleotide sequence: TGTGCCAGTAGTACTCGGACAGGGGGCAGGCAGCCCCAGCATTTT. The variable domain in full, with the rest retrieved from reference TRBV19 and TRBJ1-5, is DGGITQSPKYLFRKEGQNVTLSCEQNLNHDAMYWYRQDPGQGLRLIYYSQIVNDFQKGDIAEGYSVSREKKESFPLTVTSAQKNPTAFYLCASSTRTGGRQPQHFGDGTRLSIL.

The genes are TRBV19 and TRBJ2-7; D remains unclear. In germline, CDR1 is LNHDA, CDR2 SQIVND (reference sequence). The length of the CDR3 is 11 residues. Trimming cost V 1 base and J 6 bases, with 4 bases left between them. This chain's CDR3 is CASSIAGEQYF. CDR3 bases: TGTGCCAGTAGTATAGCAGGCGAGCAGTACTTC.

This clone has just a few counts. J is TRBJ2-1 and V is TRBV9; 11 positions agree with TRBD2. Germline V gives CDR1 SGDLS, CDR2 YYNGEE. The CDR3 is made up of 17 amino acids. V was pared by 3 bases and J by 2 bases, with 7 bases of the junction left unmatched. As DNA, the CDR3 is TGTGCCAGCAGCGGGATACTAGCGGGAGACCCCTACAATGAGCAGTTCTTC. This encodes CASSGILAGDPYNEQFF.

J is TRBJ1-4 and V is TRBV30; tentative D call: TRBD1 (5 bases). Trimming pared 0 bases from V and 8 bases from J, leaving 10 bases between. The CDR3 covers 13 residues. The germline V gene has CDR1 GTSNPN and CDR2 SVGIG (reference sequence). CDR3 bases: TGTGCCTGGAGTGTACAGGATTGGGAAAAACTGTTTTTT. Its translation: CAWSVQDWEKLFF.

This rearrangement joins TRBV5-1 to TRBJ1-2; 9 bases fit TRBD1. Germline loops: CDR1 SGHRS, CDR2 YFSETQ. The V and J ends lost 4 bases and 2 bases, in that order; junction bases with no gene match: 6. The CDR3 has 15 amino acids. As DNA, the CDR3 is TGCGCCAGCAGCGCCCTGACAGGGGGGAACTATGGCTACACCTTC. Translating gives CASSALTGGNYGYTF.

The rearrangement links TRBV5-6 to TRBJ2-2, with 7 bases lining up with TRBD1. In germline, CDR1 is SGHDT, CDR2 YYEEEE. J lost 6 bases, V lost 4 bases, and 12 bases had no gene match. The CDR3 has 16 residues. CDR3 sequence reads: CASSRGTASGAGELFF. In DNA, the CDR3 is TGTGCCAGCAGCCGAGGGACAGCAAGTGGAGCCGGGGAGCTGTTTTTT.

The CDR3 reads CAWSPGLTANEKLFF. CDR3 coding DNA: TGTGCCTGGAGTCCTGGGCTTACAGCTAATGAAAAACTGTTTTTT. The chain employs TRBV30 and TRBJ1-4; D unclear. CDR3 length: 15 residues. Germline-derived CDR1 and CDR2 are GTSNPN and SVGIG (reference sequence). The germline V and J ends were trimmed by 2 bases and 3 bases, with 13 bases remaining between them. Filled out from reference TRBV30 and TRBJ1-4, the complete variable domain reads SQTIHQWPATLVQPVGSPLSLECTVEGTSNPNLYWYRQAAGRGLQLLFYSVGIGQISSEVPQNLSASRPQDRQFILSSKKLLLSDSGFYLCAWSPGLTANEKLFFGSGTQLSVL.

V gene TRBV6-1 combines with J gene TRBJ1-5, with a weak D call TRBD1 (6 bases). The CDR3 contains 13 residues. Deletions cut 2 bases from V and 9 bases from J, with 11 bases between. Germline CDR1 reads MNHNS; CDR2 reads SASEGT. Here the CDR3 DNA reads TGTGCCAGCAGTGAAACAGGGTCACGGCCCCAGCATTTT. It specifies CASSETGSRPQHF.

This rearrangement joins TRBV30 to TRBJ2-7; weak D call: TRBD2 (6 bases). In germline, CDR1 is GTSNPN, CDR2 SVGIG (reference sequence). The CDR3 loop spans 17 amino acids. The V and J ends lost 4 bases and 2 bases respectively, with 24 bases between them. The CDR3: CAWTDRGRLKKPYEQYF. For the CDR3, the DNA is TGTGCCTGGACCGACCGGGGGAGGCTCAAAAAGCCCTACGAGCAGTACTTC.

The rearrangement links TRBV5-1 to TRBJ2-2; 11 nucleotides align to TRBD2. The junction had 4 bases not matched to a gene; V was cut back by 4 bases and J by 2 bases. Germline CDR1 and CDR2: SGHRS and YFSETQ. The CDR3 has 16 residues. CDR3 in DNA: TGCGCCAGCAGCCGTACTAGCGGGAGTAACACCGGGGAGCTGTTTTTT. It codes for CASSRTSGSNTGELFF. The full variable domain, in which reference TRBV5-1 and TRBJ2-2 provide the parts outside the CDR3, is KAGVTQTPRYLIKTRGQQVTLSCSPISGHRSVSWYQQTPGQGLQFLFEYFSETQRNKGNFPGRFSGRQFSNSRSEMNVSTLELGDSALYLCASSRTSGSNTGELFFGEGSRLTVL.

The chain combines TRBV10-1 with TRBJ2-7; 11 bases agree with TRBD1. The germline gives CDR1 WNHNN, CDR2 SYGVQD (reference sequence). V lost 3 bases and J lost 5; bases outside the gene matches: 15. This CDR3 has 18 amino acids. CDR3 DNA sequence: TGCGCCAGCAGTGATCAGGAACTCGGGGGACAGGGGGACGACGAGCAGTACTTC. This sequence encodes CASSDQELGGQGDDEQYF.

The J gene is TRBJ1-1, the V gene TRBV5-1; D unresolved. V was cut by 5 bases and J by 1 base, with 18 bases left in between. Per the germline V gene, CDR1 is SGHRS and CDR2 is YFSETQ. This CDR3 region has 16 residues. The CDR3 nucleotides read TGCGCCAGCAGTGGGAGGTCCCGGACGGGGAACACTGAAGCTTTCTTT. As protein: CASSGRSRTGNTEAFF.

This clone was observed once. The chain couples TRBV27 to TRBJ2-2, with 9 bases lining up with TRBD2. V was pared by 2 bases and J by 5 bases, with 6 bases of the junction left unmatched. CDR3 length: 16 residues. Germline V gene sequence: CDR1 MNHEY, CDR2 SMNVEV (reference sequence). The CDR3 coding sequence is TGTGCCAGCAGTTTACTAGCGGGATCTGCAACCGGGGAGCTGTTTTTT. Encoded protein: CASSLLAGSATGELFF.

This chain joins TRBV5-4 and TRBJ2-1; 8 bases agree with TRBD2. Germline loops: CDR1 SGHNT, CDR2 YYREEE (reference sequence). This CDR3 is 13 amino acids long. After removal of 0 bases from V and 7 bases from J, the junction contained 0 bases not matched to a gene. The CDR3 nucleotides are TGTGCCAGCAGCTTGGCTAGCGGGAATGAGCAGTTCTTC. Amino acids: CASSLASGNEQFF.

The chain has TRBV6-4 and TRBJ2-3; 13 bases fit TRBD2. The CDR3 contains 18 residues. CDR1 is MRHNA and CDR2 is SNTAGT in the germline V gene. The trim removed 7 bases at V and 6 bases at J, leaving 16 bases unmatched. The CDR3 DNA reads TGTGCCAGCATCCCGTGGACTAGCGGGAGCCAGTATCGCGATACGCAGTATTTT. Translating it yields CASIPWTSGSQYRDTQYF.

This clone was counted once. This rearrangement joins TRBV18 to TRBJ2-7; TRBD1 aligns across 10 bases. The V gene end was trimmed by 2 bases and the J gene end by 5 bases; junction bases not matched to a gene: 9. Germline loops: CDR1 KGHSH, CDR2 LQKENI. CDR3 size: 16 residues. The CDR3 here is CASSPGLRQGANEQYF. The CDR3 bases are TGTGCCAGCTCACCAGGCTTGAGACAGGGGGCGAACGAGCAGTACTTC.

The chain uses TRBV4-2 and TRBJ1-2, with D hard to call. Germline CDR1 is LGHNA and CDR2 is YNFKEQ. CDR3 length equals 18 residues. V lost 0 bases to trimming and J lost 5 bases, with 22 bases between them. In DNA, the CDR3 is TGTGCCAGCAGCCAAGACGGACTGATGCCTCGGGCGGGGTATGGCTACACCTTC. It codes for CASSQDGLMPRAGYGYTF.

V gene TRBV5-1 combines with J gene TRBJ1-2; weak D call: TRBD1 (6 bases). Germline V lookup: CDR1 SGHRS, CDR2 YFSETQ. V lost 2 bases, J lost 1 base, and 6 bases lay in between. This CDR3 has 13 amino acids. The CDR3, as DNA: TGCGCCAGCAGCTTCAGGGGTAACTATGGCTACACCTTC. Its protein is CASSFRGNYGYTF.

This chain connects TRBV28 to TRBJ2-1, with TRBD2 matching over 7 bases. V trimming: 5 bases; J trimming: 0 bases; junction bases outside the gene matches: 10. Germline V CDR1 and CDR2: MDHEN, SYDVKM. The CDR3 is 17 residues long. As DNA, the CDR3 is TGTGCCAGCAGTCACGTTCTAGCGGCGCTCTCCTACAATGAGCAGTTCTTC. Its protein is CASSHVLAALSYNEQFF.

The chain carries TRBV7-2 and TRBJ2-1, with unresolved D. There are 13 residues in the CDR3. V was clipped by 5 bases and J by 7 bases, with 12 bases between them. Per the germline V gene, CDR1 is SGHTA and CDR2 is FQGNSA. This CDR3 reads CASSPGPNNEQFF. Here the CDR3 DNA reads TGTGCCAGCAGCCCAGGTCCGAATAATGAGCAGTTCTTC.

V gene TRBV6-5 combines with J gene TRBJ1-3; a possible D gene is TRBD1 (5 bases). V lost 0 bases, J lost 4 bases, and 13 bases lay in between. Looked up from germline, CDR1 is MNHEY and CDR2 is SVGAGI. The CDR3 consists of 16 residues. CDR3 in amino acids: CASSYSGGVSGNTIYF. The CDR3 bases are TGTGCCAGCAGTTACTCGGGGGGGGTCTCAGGAAACACCATATATTTT.

The CDR3 loop reads CASSWTGGEKLFF. The CDR3, as DNA: TGTGCCAGCAGTTGGACAGGGGGCGAAAAACTGTTTTTT. The chain couples TRBV6-6 to TRBJ1-4; 11 bases align to TRBD1. From germline, CDR1 is MNHNY and CDR2 SVGAGI (reference sequence). The CDR3 totals 13 residues. With V trimmed by 4 bases and J by 8 bases, 0 bases remained unmatched.